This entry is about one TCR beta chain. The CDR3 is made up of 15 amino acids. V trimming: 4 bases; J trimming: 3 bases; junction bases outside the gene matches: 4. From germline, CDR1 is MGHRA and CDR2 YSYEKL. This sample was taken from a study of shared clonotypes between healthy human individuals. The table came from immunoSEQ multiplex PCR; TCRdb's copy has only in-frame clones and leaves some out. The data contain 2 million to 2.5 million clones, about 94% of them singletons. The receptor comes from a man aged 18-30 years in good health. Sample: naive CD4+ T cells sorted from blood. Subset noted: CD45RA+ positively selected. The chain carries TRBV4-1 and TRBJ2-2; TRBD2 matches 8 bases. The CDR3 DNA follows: TGCGCCAGCAGCCGTAGCGGGACTGACACCGGGGAGCTGTTTTTT. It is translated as CASSRSGTDTGELFF.